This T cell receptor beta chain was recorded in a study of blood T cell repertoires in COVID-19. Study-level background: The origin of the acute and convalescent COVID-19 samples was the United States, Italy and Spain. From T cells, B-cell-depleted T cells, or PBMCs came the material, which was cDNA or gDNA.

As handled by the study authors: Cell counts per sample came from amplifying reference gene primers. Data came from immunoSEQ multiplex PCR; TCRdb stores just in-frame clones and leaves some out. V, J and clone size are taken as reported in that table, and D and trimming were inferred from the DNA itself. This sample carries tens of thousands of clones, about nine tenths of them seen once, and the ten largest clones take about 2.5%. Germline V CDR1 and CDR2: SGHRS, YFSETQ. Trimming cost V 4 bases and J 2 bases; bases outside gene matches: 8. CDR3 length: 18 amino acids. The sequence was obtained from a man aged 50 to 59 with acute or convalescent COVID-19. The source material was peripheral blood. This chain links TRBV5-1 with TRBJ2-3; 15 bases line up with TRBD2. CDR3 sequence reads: CASSPPGLAGGITDTQYF. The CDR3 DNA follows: TGCGCCAGCAGCCCTCCGGGACTAGCGGGGGGAATCACAGATACGCAGTATTTT.